This is a list of T cell receptor beta chains from one sample in a study of cytomegalovirus exposure and HLA in healthy donors. Measured with immunoSEQ multiplex PCR; TCRdb has only the in-frame clones, and not every one. The sample shows some 170,000 clones, 70% to 80% of them seen only once. What was sequenced was PBMCs. The source of these receptors is a man aged 35 to 55 in good health and CMV-seronegative. CDR3s include the opening cysteine and the closing phenylalanine or tryptophan. D genes are given only for firm matches. Clone size is not always given. Where it is, it says once, few, many or a class for expanded clones.

. TRBJ2-1 TRBD2 TRBV5-6 TGTGCCAGCAGCTTGGTTCTGGCGGGAGGGTCCGAGCAGTTCTTC CASSLVLAGGSEQFF
. TRBJ1-1 . TRBV28 TGTGCCAGCCAGGAAATGAACACTGAAGCTTTCTTT CASQEMNTEAFF
. TRBJ2-7 . TRBV2 TGTGCCAGCGCGGCCGTGTCGGCGAGGGAGCAGTACTTC CASAAVSAREQYF
. TRBJ2-7 TRBD1 TRBV2 TGTGCCAGCCAGACAGGGGGTGTGTACGAGCAGTACTTC CASQTGGVYEQYF
once TRBJ2-7 TRBD2 TRBV29-1 TGCAGCGGGGGGACTAGCGGGAGTTCTTACGAGCAGTACTTC CSGGTSGSSYEQYF
. TRBJ2-3 . TRBV7-2 TGTGCCAGCAGCCCTTCCCCAGATACGCAGTATTTT CASSPSPDTQYF
. TRBJ2-1 TRBD1 TRBV11-2 TGTGCCAGCAGCACGACAGGGGGTTCCTACAATGAGCAGTTCTTC CASSTTGGSYNEQFF
. TRBJ1-5 . TRBV6-6 TGTGCCAGCAGTGAGACAGGAGTAACTCAGCCCCAGCATTTT CASSETGVTQPQHF
. TRBJ2-4 TRBD2 TRBV5-1 TGCGCCAGCAGTTCCGGGACTAGCGGGATTGGGAACAGTCAGTACTTC CASSSGTSGIGNSQYF
. TRBJ2-7 . TRBV6-5 TGTGCCAGCAGACCCGGGGTTAGCTCCTACGAGCAGTACTTC CASRPGVSSYEQYF
. TRBJ1-6 . TRBV15 TGTGCCACCAGCGGGCCGAATTCACCCCTCCACTTT CATSGPNSPLHF
few TRBJ1-2 TRBD1 TRBV28 TGTGCCAGCAGGCCCGGGACAGGGGGCGACTATGGCTACACCTTC CASRPGTGGDYGYTF
. TRBJ2-7 . TRBV30 TGTGCCTGTGGGGGGAGCAGCTCCTACGAGCAGTACTTC CACGGSSSYEQYF
. TRBJ2-7 . TRBV5-4 TGTGCCAGCAGCAGTCCAGCGAGGGACTACGAGCAGTACTTC CASSSPARDYEQYF
. TRBJ2-3 TRBD1 TRBV19 TGTGCCAGTAGTGCCGGGACAGGGACAACAGATACGCAGTATTTT CASSAGTGTTDTQYF
few TRBJ2-3 TRBD2 TRBV19 TGTGCCAGTAGTATGAGAACTAGCGGCACAGATACGCAGTATTTT CASSMRTSGTDTQYF
. TRBJ1-2 . TRBV6-5 TGTGCCCGAGGAGGGGGCTACACCTTC CARGGGYTF
. TRBJ2-7 . TRBV7-9 TGTGCCAGCAGCCCCCCAGGGGGGAAGGGCTACGAGCAGTACTTC CASSPPGGKGYEQYF
. TRBJ1-1 . TRBV6-1 TGTGCCAGCAGTGAGGAGGTTAGGTTGGGTTTCTTT CASSEEVRLGFF
. TRBJ2-1 TRBD2 TRBV5-1 TGCGCCAGCAGCTCCCAAGCCCCGGGACTAGCGGGGACCAATGAGCAGTTCTTC CASSSQAPGLAGTNEQFF
. TRBJ1-4 . TRBV7-2 TGTGCCAGCAGTATTGGCCCGAGGGAAAAACTGTTTTTT CASSIGPREKLFF
. TRBJ2-6 . TRBV5-4 TGTGCCAGCAGCGTGGTTGGCGGGGCCAACGTCCTGACTTTC CASSVVGGANVLTF
. TRBJ2-1 . TRBV28 TGTGCCAGCAGTTTCGTTCTAGTCCATGAGCAGTTCTTC CASSFVLVHEQFF
few TRBJ2-7 . TRBV6-5 TGTGCCAGCAGTTACCTCCCAGGAAGTGGCTACGAGCAGTACTTC CASSYLPGSGYEQYF
. TRBJ2-2 TRBD1 TRBV7-9 TGTTCCAGCAGCCATCGGGGACAGATAAACACCGGGGAGCTGTTTTTT CSSSHRGQINTGELFF
. TRBJ1-4 TRBD1 TRBV7-9 TGTGCCAGCAGCTTAGCTGGACAGGGACAAAAACTGTTTTTT CASSLAGQGQKLFF
. TRBJ2-2 TRBD2 TRBV4-2 TGTGCCAGCAGCCCGTTAGTAGCGGGAGGTGAAACCGGGGAGCTGTTTTTT CASSPLVAGGETGELFF
. TRBJ2-7 . TRBV7-2 TGTGCCAGCAGCTACGGTCCTTACTACGAGCAGTACTTC CASSYGPYYEQYF
. TRBJ1-3 . TRBV13 TGTGCCAGCCAAGCGGGATCTGGAAACACCATATATTTT CASQAGSGNTIYF
. TRBJ2-1 TRBD2 TRBV5-1 TGCGCCAGCAGCTTAGTGGGCGGGAGGCAAGATGAGCAGTTCTTC CASSLVGGRQDEQFF
. TRBJ2-7 . TRBV28 TGTGCGAGCGAGGGCTCCTACGAGCAGTACTTC CASEGSYEQYF